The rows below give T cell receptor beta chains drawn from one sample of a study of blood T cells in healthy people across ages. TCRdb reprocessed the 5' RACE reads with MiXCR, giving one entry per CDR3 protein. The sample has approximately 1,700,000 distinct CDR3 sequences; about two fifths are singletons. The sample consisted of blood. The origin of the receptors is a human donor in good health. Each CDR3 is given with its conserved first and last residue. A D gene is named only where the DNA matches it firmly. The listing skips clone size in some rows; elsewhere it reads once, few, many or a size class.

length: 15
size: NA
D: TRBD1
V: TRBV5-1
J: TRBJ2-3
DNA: TGCGCCAGCAGCTACTCCGGGACAGGGGAAGATACGCAGTATTTT
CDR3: CASSYSGTGEDTQYF

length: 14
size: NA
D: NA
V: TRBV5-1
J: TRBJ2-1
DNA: TGCGCCAGCAGCTCCCCTCCAAGGGACAATGAGCAGTTCTTC
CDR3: CASSSPPRDNEQFF

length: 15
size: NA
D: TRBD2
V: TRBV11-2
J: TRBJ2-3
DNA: TGTGCCAGCAGCTGGGGGGACTACGACACAGATACGCAGTATTTT
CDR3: CASSWGDYDTDTQYF

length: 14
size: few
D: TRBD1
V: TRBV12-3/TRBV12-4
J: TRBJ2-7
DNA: TGTGCCAGCAGTGATACGGACAGGGCAGACGAGCAGTACTTC
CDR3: CASSDTDRADEQYF

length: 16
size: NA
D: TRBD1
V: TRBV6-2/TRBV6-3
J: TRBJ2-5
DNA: TGTGCCAGCAGTTACCGGGACAGGGGGCATCGGGAGACCCAGTACTTC
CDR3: CASSYRDRGHRETQYF

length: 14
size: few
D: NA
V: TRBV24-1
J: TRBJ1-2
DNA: TGTGCCACCAGTGACCCCAGGGAGTCGCGGGGCTACACCTTC
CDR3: CATSDPRESRGYTF

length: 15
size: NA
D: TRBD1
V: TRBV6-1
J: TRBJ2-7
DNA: TGTACCAGCAGTGAATGGGACAGGGGATCCTACGAGCAGTACTTC
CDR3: CTSSEWDRGSYEQYF

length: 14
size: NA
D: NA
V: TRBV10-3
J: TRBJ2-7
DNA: TGTGCCATAGCCCCCGAGGGCCGCTCCTACGAGCAGTACTTC
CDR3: CAIAPEGRSYEQYF

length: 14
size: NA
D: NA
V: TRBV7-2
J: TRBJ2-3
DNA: TGTGCCAGCAGTTTCGTGGGCTTCACAGATACGCAGTATTTT
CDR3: CASSFVGFTDTQYF

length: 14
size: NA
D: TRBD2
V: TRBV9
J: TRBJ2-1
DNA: TGTGCCAGCAGCCGCGGGGGTCTCCAAGAGACCCAGTTCTTC
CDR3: CASSRGGLQETQFF

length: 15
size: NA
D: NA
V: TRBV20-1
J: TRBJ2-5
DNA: TGCAGTGCTAGAGATGGCGGGGATTTGGGAGAGACCCAGTACTTC
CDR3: CSARDGGDLGETQYF

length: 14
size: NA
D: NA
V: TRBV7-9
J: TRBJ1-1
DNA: TGTGCCAGCAGCAAAGTTACGGGTACAGCTGAAGCTTTCTTT
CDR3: CASSKVTGTAEAFF

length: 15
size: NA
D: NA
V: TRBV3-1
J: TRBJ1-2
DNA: TGTGCCAGCAGCCAAGATCGTGGTTCGCGGGGTGGCTACACCTTC
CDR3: CASSQDRGSRGGYTF

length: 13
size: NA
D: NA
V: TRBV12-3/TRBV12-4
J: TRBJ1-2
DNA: TGTGCCAGCAGTCTTAACCTCCTATATGGCTACACCTTC
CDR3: CASSLNLLYGYTF

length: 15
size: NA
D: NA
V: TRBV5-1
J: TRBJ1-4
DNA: TGCGCCAGCAGCTTGGACCCGGGATTAAATGAAAAACTGTTTTTT
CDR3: CASSLDPGLNEKLFF

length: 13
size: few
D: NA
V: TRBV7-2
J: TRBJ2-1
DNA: TGTGCCAGCAGCTTGGGGCCAGGGGATGAGCAGTTCTTC
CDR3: CASSLGPGDEQFF

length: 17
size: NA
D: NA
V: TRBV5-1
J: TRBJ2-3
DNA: TGCGCCAGCAGCTTGGATCCAGGGCAGAGGAACACAGATACGCAGTATTTT
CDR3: CASSLDPGQRNTDTQYF

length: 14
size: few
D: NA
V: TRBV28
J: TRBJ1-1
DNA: TGTGCCAGCAGTTTAAGGGACTTAGGCCGGGTAGCTTTCTTT
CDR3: CASSLRDLGRVAFF

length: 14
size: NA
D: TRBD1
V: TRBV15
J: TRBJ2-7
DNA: TGTGCCACCTGCAGAGGCTTGACAGGGGCCGAGCAGTACTTC
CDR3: CATCRGLTGAEQYF

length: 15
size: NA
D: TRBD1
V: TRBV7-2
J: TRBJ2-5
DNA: TGTGCCAGCAGCCCCACCGGGACAGCCCGCAGGACCCAGTACTTC
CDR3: CASSPTGTARRTQYF

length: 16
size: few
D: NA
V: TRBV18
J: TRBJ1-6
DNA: TGTGCCAGCTCACCGTCGACAGAATCTGACCTGGGGGCCCTCCACTTT
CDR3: CASSPSTESDLGALHF

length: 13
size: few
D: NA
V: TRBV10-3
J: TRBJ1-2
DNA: TGTGCCAGCATGGGGTTCTCAAACTATGGCTACACCTTC
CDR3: CASMGFSNYGYTF

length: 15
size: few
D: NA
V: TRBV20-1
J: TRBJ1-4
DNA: TGCAGTGCTAGAGATCTAGCGCAGGGGAATGAAAAACTGTTTTTT
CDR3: CSARDLAQGNEKLFF

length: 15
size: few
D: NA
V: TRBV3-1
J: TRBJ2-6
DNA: TGTGCCAGCAGCCAACAGCAATCCGGGGCCAACGTCCTGACTTTC
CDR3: CASSQQQSGANVLTF

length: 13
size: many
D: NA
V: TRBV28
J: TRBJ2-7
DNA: TGCGCCAGCAGCCTGCTGGGTACCTACGAGCAGTACTTC
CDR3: CASSLLGTYEQYF

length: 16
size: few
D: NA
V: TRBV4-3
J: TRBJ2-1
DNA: TGCGCCAGCAGCCATGTCGACGGCAGCCCCTACAATGAGCAGTTCTTC
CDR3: CASSHVDGSPYNEQFF

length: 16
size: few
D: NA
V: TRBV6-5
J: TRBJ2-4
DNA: TGTGCCAGCAGTTACCACCCCGCTAACCCCAGGGCTCAGCAGTACTTC
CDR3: CASSYHPANPRAQQYF

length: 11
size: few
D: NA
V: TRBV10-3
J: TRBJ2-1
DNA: TGTGCCATCAGTGAGGGACTAGAGCAGTTCTTC
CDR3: CAISEGLEQFF

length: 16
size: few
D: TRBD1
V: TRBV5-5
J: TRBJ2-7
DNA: TGTGCCAGCAGCGTGGGGCAGGGGGCCGTCACCTACGAGCAGTACTTC
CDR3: CASSVGQGAVTYEQYF

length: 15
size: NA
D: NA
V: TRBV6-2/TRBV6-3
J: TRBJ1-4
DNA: TGTGCCAGCAGAGACCCGGGACGAGTTAATGAAAAACTGTTTTTT
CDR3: CASRDPGRVNEKLFF

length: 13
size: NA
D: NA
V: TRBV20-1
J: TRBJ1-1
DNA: TGCAGTGCCCCCTTTTTAGGGAAAGATGAAGCTTTCTTT
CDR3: CSAPFLGKDEAFF

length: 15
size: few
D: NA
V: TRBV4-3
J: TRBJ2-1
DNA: TGCGCCAGCAGCCAAGAACCCATGTACTACAATGAGCAGTTCTTC
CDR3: CASSQEPMYYNEQFF

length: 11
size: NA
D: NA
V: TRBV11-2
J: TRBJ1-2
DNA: TGTGCCAGCAGCTTAAGCACGGGCTACACCTTC
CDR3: CASSLSTGYTF

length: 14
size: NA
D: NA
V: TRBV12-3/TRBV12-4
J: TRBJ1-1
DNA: TGTGCCAGCAGTTTAGCGTATCACCCACCCCAAGCTTTCTTT
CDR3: CASSLAYHPPQAFF

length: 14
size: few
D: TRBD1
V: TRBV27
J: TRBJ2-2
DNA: TGTGCCAGCAGTTTACAGGGGGCAAGCGGGGAGCTGTTTTTT
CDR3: CASSLQGASGELFF

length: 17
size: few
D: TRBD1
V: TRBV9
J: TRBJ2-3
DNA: TGTGCCAGCAGCCTCCTCCCGGGCAGGGGGAAGACAGATACGCAGTATTTT
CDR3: CASSLLPGRGKTDTQYF

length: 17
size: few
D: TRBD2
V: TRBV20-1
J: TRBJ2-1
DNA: TGCAGTGCTAGAGTTTCACGAGGACTAGCGCCCTTGGATGAGCAGTTCTTC
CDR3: CSARVSRGLAPLDEQFF

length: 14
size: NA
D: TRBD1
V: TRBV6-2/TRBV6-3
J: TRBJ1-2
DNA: TGTGCCAGCACCTGGGACAGAGCTAACTATGACTACACCTTC
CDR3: CASTWDRANYDYTF

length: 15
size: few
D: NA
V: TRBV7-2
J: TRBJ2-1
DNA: TGTGCCAGCAGCCAATCACGCACCTCCTACAATGAGCAGTTCTTC
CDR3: CASSQSRTSYNEQFF

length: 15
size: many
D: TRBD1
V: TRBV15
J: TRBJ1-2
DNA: TGTGCCACCAGCAGACCATCAGGGGGGGTCGCTGGCTACACCTTC
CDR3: CATSRPSGGVAGYTF

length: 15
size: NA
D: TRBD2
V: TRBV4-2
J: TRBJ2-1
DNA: TGTGCCAGCCAACCACGCGGGACTAGCGGGAATGAGCAGTTCTTC
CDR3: CASQPRGTSGNEQFF

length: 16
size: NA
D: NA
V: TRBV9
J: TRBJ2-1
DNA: TGTGCCAGCAGCGTAGCTTTCGGGGGAGGCTACAATGAGCAGTTCTTC
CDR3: CASSVAFGGGYNEQFF

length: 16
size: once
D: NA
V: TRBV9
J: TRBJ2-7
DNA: TGTGCCAGCAGCGTAGGTTCAGCTCTACACTACAATGAGCAGTACTTC
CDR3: CASSVGSALHYNEQYF

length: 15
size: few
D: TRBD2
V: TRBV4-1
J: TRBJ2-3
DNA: TGCGCCAGCACATCGGGACTAGCGAACACAGATACGCAGTATTTT
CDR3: CASTSGLANTDTQYF

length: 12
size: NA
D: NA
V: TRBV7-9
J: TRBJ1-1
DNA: TGTGCCTGCAGATTGGGGGACACTGAAGCTTTCTTT
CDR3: CACRLGDTEAFF

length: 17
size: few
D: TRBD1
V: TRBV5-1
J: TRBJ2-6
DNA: TGCGCCAGCAGATCCGGGACAGGGGGCCCTGGGGCCAACGTCCTGACTTTC
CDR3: CASRSGTGGPGANVLTF

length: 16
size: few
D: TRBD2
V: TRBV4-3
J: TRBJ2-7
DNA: TGCGCCAGCAGCCAAGAGTGGGGGGGGGGATTCTACGAGCAGTACTTC
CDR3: CASSQEWGGGFYEQYF

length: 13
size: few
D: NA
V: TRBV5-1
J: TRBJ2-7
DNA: TGCGCCAGCAGCAACGGGATCTACTACGAGCAGTACTTC
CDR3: CASSNGIYYEQYF

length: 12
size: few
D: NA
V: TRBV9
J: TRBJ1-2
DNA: TGTGCCAGCAGCGTAAACAGGGATGTCTACACCTTC
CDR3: CASSVNRDVYTF

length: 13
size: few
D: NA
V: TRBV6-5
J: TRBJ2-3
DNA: TGTGCCAGCAGCTCCGCGCTCGGGACCACGCAGTATTTT
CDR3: CASSSALGTTQYF

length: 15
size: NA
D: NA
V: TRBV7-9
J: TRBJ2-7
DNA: TGTGCCAGCAGCATAGACATCTCAGGAGGGTACGAGCAGTACTTC
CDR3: CASSIDISGGYEQYF